A selection of T cell receptor beta chains follows, all from one sample in a study of blood T cell repertoires in COVID-19. TCRdb's copy holds only in-frame clones and misses some; the assay was immunoSEQ multiplex PCR. The table lists 200,000 to 250,000 clones, approximately 84% of them singletons. Sequencing was carried out using peripheral blood. Receptors originate from a woman younger than 45 who had recovered from COVID-19. The CDR3 runs from the conserved cysteine through the conserved F or W. The order of the fields is clone size, D gene, J gene, CDR3 length, V gene, CDR3 protein, CDR3 DNA. A D gene is named only where the DNA matches it firmly. Size tells how often a clone was seen (once, few, many) or the class of an expanded clone, and some rows leave it out.

- | TRBD1 | TRBJ1-2 | 16 | TRBV7-9 | CASSRTGTGGSYGYTF | TGTGCCAGCAGCCGAACCGGGACAGGGGGCAGCTATGGCTACACCTTC
- | TRBD1 | TRBJ2-3 | 18 | TRBV19 | CASSIVWNRGLRALTQYF | TGTGCCAGTAGTATCGTCTGGAACAGGGGGCTCCGGGCCCTAACGCAGTATTTT
- | - | TRBJ2-3 | 13 | TRBV9 | CASSPRRADTQYF | TGTGCCAGCAGCCCCCGACGGGCAGATACGCAGTATTTT
- | TRBD1 | TRBJ2-7 | 13 | TRBV4-2 | CASSHQGANEQYF | TGTGCCAGCAGCCATCAGGGGGCGAACGAGCAGTACTTC
- | - | TRBJ1-4 | 13 | TRBV25-1 | CASREWENEKLFF | TGTGCCAGCAGAGAGTGGGAGAATGAAAAACTGTTTTTT
- | TRBD2 | TRBJ2-1 | 16 | TRBV5-1 | CASSSFRGGLNNEQFF | TGCGCCAGCAGCTCCTTTCGGGGGGGCCTTAACAATGAGCAGTTCTTC
- | TRBD1 | TRBJ2-3 | 15 | TRBV3-1/TRBV3-2 | CASSQGTGEGDTQYF | TGTGCCAGCAGCCAAGGGACAGGGGAAGGGGATACGCAGTATTTT
- | TRBD2 | TRBJ2-5 | 17 | TRBV9 | CASSVGLAGGQGETQYF | TGTGCCAGCAGCGTAGGACTAGCGGGGGGCCAGGGAGAGACCCAGTACTTC
- | TRBD1 | TRBJ2-7 | 16 | TRBV29-1 | CSANSLGQEATYEQYF | TGCAGCGCTAACAGCCTTGGACAGGAAGCGACCTACGAGCAGTACTTC
- | - | TRBJ1-1 | 16 | TRBV6-6 | CASSYSLVRGRTEAFF | TGTGCCAGCAGTTACTCTTTGGTCAGGGGAAGGACTGAAGCTTTCTTT
- | TRBD1 | TRBJ1-2 | 18 | TRBV6-1 | CASSEALGQKISVYGYTF | TGTGCCAGCAGTGAAGCGCTGGGACAGAAGATTTCGGTCTATGGCTACACCTTC
- | TRBD2 | TRBJ2-2 | 15 | TRBV6-5 | CARGGLAGSTGELFF | TGTGCCAGGGGGGGGCTAGCGGGGTCTACCGGGGAGCTGTTTTTT
- | - | TRBJ1-1 | 14 | TRBV5-6 | CASSLLEQGYEAFF | TGTGCCAGCAGCTTGTTGGAACAGGGTTATGAAGCTTTCTTT
- | TRBD2 | TRBJ2-3 | 17 | TRBV5-1 | CASSWIPGTSGGAVTHF | TGCGCCAGCAGCTGGATACCCGGGACTAGCGGGGGGGCAGTGACCCATTTT
- | TRBD1 | TRBJ2-3 | 20 | TRBV29-1 | CSVEIPIGQGGPSFTDTQYF | TGCAGCGTTGAAATCCCGATCGGACAGGGGGGCCCATCCTTCACAGATACGCAGTATTTT
once | - | TRBJ1-6 | 19 | TRBV12-5 | CASGFSVRSTGYHDSPLHF | TGTGCTAGTGGTTTTTCGGTCAGGTCGACCGGATATCACGATTCACCCCTCCACTTT
once | - | TRBJ2-7 | 12 | TRBV30 | CAWSPNSYEQYF | TGTGCCTGGAGTCCAAACAGTTACGAGCAGTACTTC
- | TRBD1 | TRBJ1-2 | 14 | TRBV29-1 | CSVTGQGLNYGYTF | TGCAGCGTAACGGGACAGGGGTTAAACTATGGCTACACCTTC
once | TRBD1 | TRBJ2-7 | 15 | TRBV27 | CASSSRQGRTYEQYF | TGTGCCAGCAGTTCTCGACAGGGGAGGACCTACGAGCAGTACTTC
- | TRBD1 | TRBJ2-7 | 14 | TRBV7-9 | CASSTDRGAYEQYF | TGTGCCAGCAGCACCGACAGGGGGGCCTACGAGCAGTACTTC
- | - | TRBJ2-1 | 14 | TRBV9 | CASSVGGRSNEQFF | TGTGCCAGCAGCGTAGGAGGGAGATCCAATGAGCAGTTCTTC
- | - | TRBJ2-5 | 12 | TRBV12-5 | CASGVLVGTQYF | TGTGCTAGTGGTGTCCTAGTGGGGACCCAGTACTTC
once | TRBD2 | TRBJ2-7 | 15 | TRBV7-9 | CASSTGRGVSYEQYF | TGTGCCAGCAGTACGGGGCGGGGGGTCTCCTACGAGCAGTACTTC
- | TRBD1 | TRBJ1-1 | 19 | TRBV3-1/TRBV3-2 | CASSRKTGQGYVVNTEAFF | TGTGCCAGCAGCCGCAAAACAGGACAGGGATATGTCGTAAACACTGAAGCTTTCTTT
- | TRBD2 | TRBJ2-3 | 14 | TRBV19 | CASRFAGGTDTQYF | TGTGCCAGTAGATTCGCGGGGGGGACAGATACGCAGTATTTT
- | - | TRBJ2-3 | 13 | TRBV5-4 | CASSLTGTDTQYF | TGTGCCAGCAGTCTGACGGGGACAGATACGCAGTATTTT
few | - | TRBJ2-2 | 15 | TRBV11-2 | CASSLGWGQSGELFF | TGTGCCAGCAGCTTAGGTTGGGGGCAATCCGGGGAGCTGTTTTTT
- | TRBD1 | TRBJ1-1 | 13 | TRBV6-5 | CASRFSGGTEAFF | TGTGCCAGCAGATTCTCAGGGGGAACTGAAGCTTTCTTT
- | TRBD2 | TRBJ2-3 | 18 | TRBV2 | CASERLAGAKGRTDTQYF | TGTGCCAGTGAGAGACTAGCGGGGGCCAAGGGGAGAACAGATACGCAGTATTTT
few | - | TRBJ2-1 | 18 | TRBV6-2/TRBV6-3 | CASSYSTLAARPGDEQFF | TGTGCCAGCAGTTACTCGACTCTGGCAGCCCGGCCGGGGGATGAGCAGTTCTTC
once | - | TRBJ2-7 | 17 | TRBV27 | CASSSPRAGATLYEQYF | TGTGCCAGCAGTTCCCCCCGGGCGGGGGCTACCTTGTACGAGCAGTACTTC